Listed below are T cell receptor beta chains from one sample, sequenced in a study of blood T cell repertoires in COVID-19. Profiled with immunoSEQ multiplex PCR; TCRdb holds only in-frame clones, not every one. Among 90,000 or so clones, approximately 86% were seen once, and the ten largest hold about 7%. The specimen sequenced was peripheral blood. The receptors shown here come from a man aged 55 to 70 with acute or convalescent COVID-19. The CDR3 runs from the conserved cysteine through the conserved F or W. A D gene is named only where the DNA matches it firmly. Not all rows give a size; the values are once, few, many and, for expanded clones, a class.

V,D,J,size,DNA,CDR3
TRBV10-3,TRBD2,TRBJ2-3,.,TGTGCCACCGGGACTGGCGCGGGGGGGTCTACAGATACGCAGTATTTT,CATGTGAGGSTDTQYF
TRBV10-2,TRBD1,TRBJ1-1,.,TGCGCCAGCAGTGAGTTCGGGACAGGGGGGGGTGAAGCTTTCTTT,CASSEFGTGGGEAFF
TRBV3-1/TRBV3-2,.,TRBJ1-4,.,TGTGCCAGCAGCCAAGCGGGGGTGGCTAATGAAAAACTGTTTTTT,CASSQAGVANEKLFF
TRBV6-4,TRBD2,TRBJ2-1,.,TGTGCCAGCAGTGAAGGCCTAGCGGGAGCTGGTAATGAGCAGTTCTTC,CASSEGLAGAGNEQFF
TRBV5-5,TRBD2,TRBJ2-2,few,TGTGCCAGCAGCTCCTTAGCGGGAGGGCTTACCGGGGAGCTGTTTTTT,CASSSLAGGLTGELFF
TRBV6-5,.,TRBJ2-2,.,TGTGCCAGCAGGACTAGTAACACCGGGGAGCTGTTTTTT,CASRTSNTGELFF
TRBV29-1,TRBD1,TRBJ2-7,few,TGCAGCGTACGCGACAGGGAACCTTCCTACGAGCAGTACTTC,CSVRDREPSYEQYF
TRBV19,.,TRBJ2-3,few,TGTGCCAGTAGTATACTGAGAGGAATTATCAGCACAGATACGCAGTATTTT,CASSILRGIISTDTQYF
TRBV13,.,TRBJ1-4,.,TGTGCCAGCAGCTTAGACAGGGAGGGAAAACTGTTTTTT,CASSLDREGKLFF
TRBV7-9,TRBD2,TRBJ2-1,.,TGTGCCATACGCGGGGGTTACAATGAGCAGTTCTTC,CAIRGGYNEQFF
TRBV19,.,TRBJ1-5,.,TGTGCCAGTAGTATCCAGCAGGGCAATCAGCCCCAGCATTTT,CASSIQQGNQPQHF
TRBV5-1,TRBD1,TRBJ1-1,.,TGCGCCAGCAGACCCACAGGGGGCGTGAGGACTGAAGCTTTCTTT,CASRPTGGVRTEAFF
TRBV6-5,.,TRBJ1-4,.,TGTGCCAGCAGGAACAGGGTCGATGAAAAACTGTTTTTT,CASRNRVDEKLFF
TRBV10-3,.,TRBJ1-4,.,TGTGCCATCAGTGAGTCCAGGGCAGGAGCTAATGAAAAACTGTTTTTT,CAISESRAGANEKLFF
TRBV5-1,TRBD2,TRBJ2-7,.,TGCGCCAGCAGCTCCGGACTAGCGGGAGGGCCTACGTCTTACGAGCAGTACTTC,CASSSGLAGGPTSYEQYF
TRBV27,.,TRBJ1-5,.,TGTGCCAGCAGCATGGAGCCGGGGAATCAGCCCCAGCATTTT,CASSMEPGNQPQHF
TRBV5-1,TRBD1,TRBJ1-3,.,TGCGCCAGCAGCCCGGGGACAGTAACTGGAAACACCATATATTTT,CASSPGTVTGNTIYF
TRBV10-3,.,TRBJ1-2,.,TGTGCCATCACGGGCAGGGATAAGCATGGCTACACCTTC,CAITGRDKHGYTF
TRBV6-2/TRBV6-3,TRBD1,TRBJ1-1,.,TGTGCCAGCAGTTACGGGACAGGAAACACTGAAGCTTTCTTT,CASSYGTGNTEAFF
TRBV5-6,.,TRBJ2-1,.,TGTGCCAGCAGCTTGTCGAGAGGGGGAAGCAATGAGCAGTTCTTC,CASSLSRGGSNEQFF
TRBV2,.,TRBJ2-6,.,TGTGCCAGCAGTGAATCTACCCCGGAGGTAACCTCTGGGGCCAACGTCCTGACTTTC,CASSESTPEVTSGANVLTF
TRBV6-6,.,TRBJ2-2,.,TGTGCCAGCAGCCGACTCGGGAGTGGCGCTGGCACTGGAGGGGAGCTGTTTTTT,CASSRLGSGAGTGGELFF
TRBV5-1,.,TRBJ2-1,.,TGCGCCAGCAGCTTGACTGCGCGAGAGCGGTACAATGAGCAGTTCTTC,CASSLTARERYNEQFF
TRBV6-1,.,TRBJ1-5,.,TGTGCCAGCAGTGACCTTTCGGGCAATCAGCCCCAGCATTTT,CASSDLSGNQPQHF
TRBV2,.,TRBJ1-2,.,TGTGCCAGCAGTGAAGCCCCGGTGTCGGCTAACTATGGCTACACCTTC,CASSEAPVSANYGYTF
TRBV11-2,TRBD2,TRBJ2-1,once,TGTGCCAGCAGGAGAGCGGGAGGACTCTACAATGAGCAGTTCTTC,CASRRAGGLYNEQFF
TRBV7-8,TRBD1,TRBJ2-7,few,TGTGCCAGCAGCACTCCGCGGACAGGGGGGTCCTACGAGCAGTACTTC,CASSTPRTGGSYEQYF
TRBV7-2,.,TRBJ1-2,few,TGTGCCAGCAGCCCAAGAGACGGAGGTGGCTACACCTTC,CASSPRDGGGYTF
TRBV5-4,TRBD1,TRBJ2-1,.,TGTGCCAGCAGCACCGGACAGGGAAATGAGCAGTTCTTC,CASSTGQGNEQFF
TRBV25-1,.,TRBJ2-5,.,TGTGCCAGCAGTGAATATAGGGGGGGTGAGACCCAGTACTTC,CASSEYRGGETQYF
TRBV6-2/TRBV6-3,TRBD2,TRBJ2-1,.,TGTGCCAGCAGTAAACTAGCGGTTGAGCAGTTCTTC,CASSKLAVEQFF
TRBV19,.,TRBJ1-1,.,TGTGCCAGTAGTATATTTCGGGACACTGAAGCTTTCTTT,CASSIFRDTEAFF
TRBV11-2,TRBD2,TRBJ2-7,once,TGTGCCAGCAGCTTAACAGCGGGAGGGACCGAGCAGTACTTC,CASSLTAGGTEQYF
TRBV19,TRBD1,TRBJ2-7,.,TGTGCCAGTAGTATAGATTCGTGGACAGGGAACGAGCAGTACTTC,CASSIDSWTGNEQYF
TRBV30,.,TRBJ1-1,.,TGTGCCTGGACCAAAAGACAGGTATTGGCTTTCTTT,CAWTKRQVLAFF
TRBV7-8,TRBD2,TRBJ2-1,.,TGTGCCAGCAGCTTACCGTGGGAGGGCCTTCTTGAGCAGTTCTTC,CASSLPWEGLLEQFF
TRBV30,.,TRBJ1-2,.,TGTGCCCGCTCGGACACCCTCACATCCTATGGCTACACCTTC,CARSDTLTSYGYTF
TRBV9,.,TRBJ1-1,.,TGTGCCAGCAGCCGCAGGATCTCGAACACTGAAGCTTTCTTT,CASSRRISNTEAFF
TRBV21-1,.,TRBJ2-5,.,TGTGCCAGCAGCAAAGGTACCAGGGAGGTCCAAGAGACCCAGTACTTC,CASSKGTREVQETQYF
TRBV7-8,.,TRBJ2-5,.,TGTGCCAGCAGCCGAGACAGATTACAAGAGACCCAGTACTTC,CASSRDRLQETQYF
TRBV30,.,TRBJ2-5,.,TGTGCCTGGAGTGTAGGGGGATCAGAGACCCAGTACTTC,CAWSVGGSETQYF
TRBV5-1,TRBD1,TRBJ1-4,once,TGCGCCAGCAGTAGACAGGGGGCGAGTGAAAAACTGTTTTTT,CASSRQGASEKLFF
TRBV6-5,.,TRBJ1-3,.,TGTGCCAGCAGTCCCCAGGGAAACACCATATATTTT,CASSPQGNTIYF
TRBV19,.,TRBJ1-1,few,TGTGCCAGTAGTATTTCAGGCAACACTGAAGCTTTCTTT,CASSISGNTEAFF
TRBV5-1,TRBD2,TRBJ2-5,once,TGCGCCAGCAGCTTGAGCGGGGTCGGAGGGGAGACCCAGTACTTC,CASSLSGVGGETQYF
TRBV13,.,TRBJ1-6,.,TGTGCCAGCAGCTTAGACAGGACTAGGCCCCTCCACTTT,CASSLDRTRPLHF